The clone carrying this T cell receptor (beta chain) was seen at least ten times. The CDR3 extends over 14 amino acids. Germline-derived CDR1 and CDR2 are DFQATT and SNEGSKA (reference sequence). Trimming left V 6 bases short and J 4 bases short, with 18 bases between. The data were taken from a study of blood T cells in healthy people across ages. Alongside a J-beta primer mix, a sample-barcoded 5' primer served in a second PCR lasting about 6 to 11 cycles. TCRdb re-called the 5' RACE reads with MiXCR, one entry per CDR3 protein. The sample includes about 840,000 distinct CDR3 sequences, 25% to 35% of them seen just once. These records were also assigned to another study, of T cells of mothers and their children.

V and J are TRBV20-1 and TRBJ1-2; the D is unclear. Sequenced: blood. This clonotype was obtained from a woman aged 40 to 49 in good health. The CDR3 spells CSARTGLVSYGYTF. The DNA of the CDR3 is TGCAGTGCCAGAACCGGGTTGGTTAGCTATGGCTACACCTTC.